This T cell receptor beta chain was sequenced during a study of blood T cells in healthy people across ages. Roughly 10 milliliters was the volume of peripheral blood drawn from each donor. Germline V gene data show CDR1 as SEHNR and CDR2 as FQNEAQ (reference sequence). This CDR3 comprises 14 residues. V dropped 4 bases and J dropped 1 base, with 7 bases sitting between them. Then a second PCR, running about 6 to 11 cycles, was carried out with a sample-barcoded 5' primer and a J-beta primer mix. MiXCR, run by TCRdb on the 5' RACE reads, gives a single entry per CDR3 protein. This table has fewer than 800,000 distinct CDR3 sequences, approximately 25% appearing once. The sample was also reused in another study, on T cells of mothers and their children.

Sequencing was performed on blood. The chain links TRBV7-9 to TRBJ2-2; D is unclear. This TCR was sampled from a boy younger than 18 in good health. This CDR3 reads CASSSAMNTGELFF. DNA of the CDR3: TGTGCCAGCAGCTCCGCAATGAACACCGGGGAGCTGTTTTTT.